This TCR beta chain was obtained from a study of identical twins. TCRdb reprocessed the 5' RACE reads via MiXCR and lists one record per CDR3 protein. Among 600,000 to 850,000 distinct CDR3 sequences listed, 15% to 20% were seen once. This CDR3 spans 13 amino acids. Germline V gene lookup returns CDR1 MNHEY and CDR2 SVGEGT. V shed 4 bases and J shed 2 bases, with 9 bases lying between them. Study-wide results and limits: Its conclusions, products of cross-sectional statistical analysis, did not come from following the same donors.

About this clonotype itself: Its cognate antigen is unknown.

The same sample was also used in a study of T cells expressing NK-cell markers. That paper notes: Seropositivity for HCMV was found in seven of the eight sequenced donors, with one seronegative.

Material for sequencing was PBMCs. This sequence was found in a woman in her late teens or twenties in good health. V and J are TRBV6-2 or TRBV6-3 and TRBJ2-7, with D possibly TRBD2 on 6 matching bases. DNA for the CDR3: TGTGCCAGCAGTTCGGCGGGGACCTACGAGCAGTACTTC. Its protein is CASSSAGTYEQYF.